The following is a T cell receptor beta chain sequence with its context. The data were taken from a study of T cell changes during pregnancy in multiple sclerosis. The assay was immunoSEQ multiplex PCR, and TCRdb's table has in-frame clones only and misses some. The sample has approximately 50,000 clones; roughly 90% are singletons. Source: CD4+ T cells from peripheral blood mononuclear cells, taken after pregnancy. The receptor's source is a female donor with multiple sclerosis, enrolled in a pregnancy study.

The CDR3 protein is CASSPRTSTNNEQFF. CDR3 DNA: TGTGCCAGCAGCCCTAGGACTAGCACCAACAATGAGCAGTTCTTC. This sequence joins TRBV9 and TRBJ2-1; 8 bases are a match to TRBD2. The CDR3 has 15 residues. The junction had 8 bases not matched to a gene; V was cut back by 4 bases and J by 5 bases. Germline loops: CDR1 SGDLS, CDR2 YYNGEE.